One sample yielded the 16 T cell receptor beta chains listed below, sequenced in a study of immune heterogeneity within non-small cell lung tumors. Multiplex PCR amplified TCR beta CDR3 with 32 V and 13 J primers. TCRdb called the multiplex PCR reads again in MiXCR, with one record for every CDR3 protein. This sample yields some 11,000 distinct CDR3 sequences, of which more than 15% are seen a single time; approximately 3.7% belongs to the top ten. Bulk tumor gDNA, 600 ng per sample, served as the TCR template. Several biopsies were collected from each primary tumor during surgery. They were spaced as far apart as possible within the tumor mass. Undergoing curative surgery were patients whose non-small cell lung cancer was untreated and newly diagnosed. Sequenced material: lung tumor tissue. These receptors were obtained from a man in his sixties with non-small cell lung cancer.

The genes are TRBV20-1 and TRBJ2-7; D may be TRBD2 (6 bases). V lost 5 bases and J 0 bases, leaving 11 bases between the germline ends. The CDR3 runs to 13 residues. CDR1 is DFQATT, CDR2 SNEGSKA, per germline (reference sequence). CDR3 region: CSALSGLSYEQYF. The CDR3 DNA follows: TGCAGTGCTCTGAGCGGGCTCTCCTACGAGCAGTACTTC.

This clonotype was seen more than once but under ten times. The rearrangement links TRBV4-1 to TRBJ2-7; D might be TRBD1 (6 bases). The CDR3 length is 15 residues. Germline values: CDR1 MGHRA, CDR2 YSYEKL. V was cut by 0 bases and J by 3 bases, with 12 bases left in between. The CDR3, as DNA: TGCGCCAGCAGCCAAGAACCAGGGGCGCACTACGAGCAGTACTTC. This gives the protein CASSQEPGAHYEQYF.

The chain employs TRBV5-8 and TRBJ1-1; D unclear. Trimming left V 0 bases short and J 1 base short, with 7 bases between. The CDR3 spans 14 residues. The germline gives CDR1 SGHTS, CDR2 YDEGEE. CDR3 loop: CASSLGVWNTEAFF. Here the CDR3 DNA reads TGTGCCAGCAGCTTGGGGGTTTGGAACACTGAAGCTTTCTTT.

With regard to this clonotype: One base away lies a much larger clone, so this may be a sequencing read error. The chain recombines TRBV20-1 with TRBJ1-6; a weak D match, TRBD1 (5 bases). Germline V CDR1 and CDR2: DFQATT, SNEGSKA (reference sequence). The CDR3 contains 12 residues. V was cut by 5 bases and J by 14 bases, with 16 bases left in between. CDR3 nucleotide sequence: TGCAGTGCTTCAGTTACAGGAGACTCCCTCCACTTT. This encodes CSASVTGDSLHF.

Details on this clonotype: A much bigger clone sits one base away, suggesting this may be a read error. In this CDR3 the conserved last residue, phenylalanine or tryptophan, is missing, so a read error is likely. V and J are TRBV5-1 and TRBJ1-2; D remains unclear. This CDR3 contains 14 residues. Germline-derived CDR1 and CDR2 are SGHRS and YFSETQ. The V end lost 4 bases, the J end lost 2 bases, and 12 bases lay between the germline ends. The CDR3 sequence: CASSPVKTNYGYTS. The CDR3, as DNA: TGCGCCAGCAGCCCTGTGAAGACAAACTATGGCTACACCTCC.

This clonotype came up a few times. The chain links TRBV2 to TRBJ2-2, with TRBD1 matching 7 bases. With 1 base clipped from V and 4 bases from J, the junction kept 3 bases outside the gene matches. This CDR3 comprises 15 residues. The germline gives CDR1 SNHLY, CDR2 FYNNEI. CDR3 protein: CASSEEGAGTGELFF. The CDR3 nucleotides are TGTGCCAGCAGTGAAGAGGGGGCAGGCACCGGGGAGCTGTTTTTT.

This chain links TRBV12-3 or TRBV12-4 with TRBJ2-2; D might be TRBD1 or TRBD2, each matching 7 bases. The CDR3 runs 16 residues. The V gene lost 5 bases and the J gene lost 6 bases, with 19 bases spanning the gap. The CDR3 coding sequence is TGTGCCAGCAGTGCACCCGACAGGGAGGGGGCCGGGGAGCTGTTTTTT. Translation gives CASSAPDREGAGELFF.

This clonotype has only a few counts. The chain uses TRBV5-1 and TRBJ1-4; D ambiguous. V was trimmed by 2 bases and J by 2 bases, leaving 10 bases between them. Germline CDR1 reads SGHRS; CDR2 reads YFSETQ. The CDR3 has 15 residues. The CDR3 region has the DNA TGCGCCAGCAGCTTTAGCCCTGGGACTAATGAAAAACTGTTTTTT. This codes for CASSFSPGTNEKLFF.

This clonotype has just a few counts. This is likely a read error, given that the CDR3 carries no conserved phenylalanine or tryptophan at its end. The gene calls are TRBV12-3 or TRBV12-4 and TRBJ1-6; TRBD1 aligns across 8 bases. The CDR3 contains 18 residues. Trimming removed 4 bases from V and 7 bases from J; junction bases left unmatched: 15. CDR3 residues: CASSYQWAGGDPNSPLHL. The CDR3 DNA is TGTGCCAGCAGTTACCAGTGGGCAGGGGGCGACCCAAATTCACCCCTCCACCTT.

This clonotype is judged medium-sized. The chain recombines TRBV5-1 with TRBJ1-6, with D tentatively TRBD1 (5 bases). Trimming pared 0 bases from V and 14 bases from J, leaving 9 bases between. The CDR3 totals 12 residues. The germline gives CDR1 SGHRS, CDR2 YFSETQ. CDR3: CASSLVQGSLHF. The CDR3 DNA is TGCGCCAGCAGCTTGGTTCAGGGTTCCCTCCACTTT.

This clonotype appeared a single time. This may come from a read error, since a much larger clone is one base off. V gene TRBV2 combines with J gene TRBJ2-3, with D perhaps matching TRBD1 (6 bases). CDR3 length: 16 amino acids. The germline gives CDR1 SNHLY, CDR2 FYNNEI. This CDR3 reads CTSTPPGHVVLGGQYF. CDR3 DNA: TGTACCAGCACCCCCCCGGGACACGTTGTGTTAGGAGGGCAGTATTTT.

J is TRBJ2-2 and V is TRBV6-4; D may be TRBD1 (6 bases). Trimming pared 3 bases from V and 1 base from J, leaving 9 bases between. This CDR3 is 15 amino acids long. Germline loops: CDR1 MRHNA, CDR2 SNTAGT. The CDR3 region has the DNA TGTGCCAGCAGTGAGACAGGAGGGAACACCGGGGAGCTGTTTTTT. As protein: CASSETGGNTGELFF.

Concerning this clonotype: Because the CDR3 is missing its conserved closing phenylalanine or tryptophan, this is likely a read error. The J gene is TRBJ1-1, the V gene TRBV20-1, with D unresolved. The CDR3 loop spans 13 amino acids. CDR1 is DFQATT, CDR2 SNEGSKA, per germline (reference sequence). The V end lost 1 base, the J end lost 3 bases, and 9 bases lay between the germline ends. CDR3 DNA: TGCAGTGCTAGAGTGGGCCCACACACTGAAGCTTTCCTT. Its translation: CSARVGPHTEAFL.

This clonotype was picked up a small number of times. The CDR3 DNA reads TGTGCCAGCAGTTCCCTTGGGGGGGGTGAGCAGTTCTTC. It encodes CASSSLGGGEQFF. The V and J genes are TRBV7-8 and TRBJ2-1; 7 bases map to TRBD2. CDR1 SGHVS and CDR2 FQNEAQ come from the germline V gene. The CDR3 covers 13 residues. With V trimmed by 6 bases and J by 9 bases, 8 bases remained unmatched. The entire variable domain, with the rest obtained from reference TRBV7-8 and TRBJ2-1, is as follows: GAGVSQSPRYKVAKRGQDVALRCDPISGHVSLFWYQQALGQGPEFLTYFQNEAQLDKSGLPSDRFFAERPEGSVSTLKIQRTQQEDSAVYLCASSSLGGGEQFFGPGTRLTVL.

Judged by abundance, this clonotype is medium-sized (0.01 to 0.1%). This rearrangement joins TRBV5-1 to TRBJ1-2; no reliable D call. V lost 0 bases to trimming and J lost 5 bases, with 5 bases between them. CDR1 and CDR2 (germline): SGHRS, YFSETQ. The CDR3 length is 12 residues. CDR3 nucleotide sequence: TGCGCCAGCAGCTTGGCGCGATATGGCTACACCTTC. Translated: CASSLARYGYTF.

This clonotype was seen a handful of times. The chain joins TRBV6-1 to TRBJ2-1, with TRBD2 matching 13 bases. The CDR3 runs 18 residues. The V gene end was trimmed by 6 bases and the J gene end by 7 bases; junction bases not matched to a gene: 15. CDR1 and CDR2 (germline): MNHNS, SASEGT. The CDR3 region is CASSPVRIGTSGKNEQFF. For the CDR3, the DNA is TGTGCCAGCAGCCCTGTCCGTATCGGGACTAGCGGGAAGAATGAGCAGTTCTTC.